These T cell receptor beta chains were read from a single sample in a study of CD8 T cells in ankylosing spondylitis. A single record per CDR3 protein comes from TCRdb applying MiXCR to the 5' RACE reads. The data contain around 430,000 distinct CDR3 sequences, 17% of them singletons. The sequenced sample was blood, either unsorted or a sorted T cell fraction (not recorded which). The receptors stem from a male donor with ankylosing spondylitis. CDR3s include the opening cysteine and the closing phenylalanine or tryptophan. D genes are given only for firm matches. Clone sizes are given selectively: once, few, many, or a class where the clone is expanded.

>few|TRBJ2-1|.|TRBV3-1
TGTGCTTCGGGGAAATACAATGAGCAGTTCTTC
CASGKYNEQFF
>.|TRBJ2-1|TRBD1|TRBV7-3
TGTGCCAGCAGCCCACAGGGGAATTCAGCTCCGTTCTTC
CASSPQGNSAPFF
>few|TRBJ1-6|TRBD1|TRBV6-1
TGTGCCAGCAGCCTGGACAGGTCTGACTCACCCCTCCACTTT
CASSLDRSDSPLHF
>.|TRBJ2-5|.|TRBV20-1
TGCAGTGCCGGATTGAAAGAGACCCAGTACTTC
CSAGLKETQYF
>.|TRBJ2-7|.|TRBV7-2
TGTGCCAGCAGCTTAGGAGCGCTAGTCACCTACGAGCAGTACTTC
CASSLGALVTYEQYF
>.|TRBJ2-3|.|TRBV7-2
TGTGCCAGCAGCTTAGCTCGGTTTCGCACAGATACGCAGTATTTT
CASSLARFRTDTQYF
>.|TRBJ2-7|TRBD2|TRBV5-1
TGCGCCAGCAGAGTAGCGGGGGACTACGAGCAGTACTTC
CASRVAGDYEQYF
>.|TRBJ1-2|TRBD1|TRBV29-1
TGCAGCGTGGGACAGGGGGCCGGAGGCTACACCTTC
CSVGQGAGGYTF
>many|TRBJ2-5|TRBD1|TRBV7-8
TGTGCCAGCAGCCTAGAGGACAGGGGAGGAGAGACCCAGTACTTC
CASSLEDRGGETQYF
>many|TRBJ2-1|TRBD2|TRBV12-3/TRBV12-4
TGTGCCAGCAGTCAGCGGGGTAGCTCCTACAATGAGCAGTTCTTC
CASSQRGSSYNEQFF
>.|TRBJ2-1|.|TRBV21-1
TGTGCCAGCAGCCGTCAGTTCGGGTCGGCGCGGGGAGACAATGAGCAGTTCTTC
CASSRQFGSARGDNEQFF
>.|TRBJ1-3|.|TRBV3-1
TGTGCCAGCAGCCCACGGGCGTCTGGAAACACCATATATTTT
CASSPRASGNTIYF
>few|TRBJ2-5|TRBD2|TRBV14
TGTGCCAGCAGCTCACCCGGGACTAGCGGGGGGGCCAAAGAGACCCAGTACTTC
CASSSPGTSGGAKETQYF
>.|TRBJ1-6|.|TRBV10-3
TGTGCCATCAGTGATGGCAAGGGTTCACCCCTCCACTTT
CAISDGKGSPLHF
>.|TRBJ2-1|TRBD2|TRBV4-1
TGCGCCAGCAGCCAAGATGGGACTAGCGGGGGCCCAAGGGAGCAGTTCTTC
CASSQDGTSGGPREQFF
>.|TRBJ2-3|.|TRBV7-2
TGTGCCAGCAGCTTAAGGGATGCAGATACGCAGTATTTT
CASSLRDADTQYF
>few|TRBJ1-5|TRBD1|TRBV11-2
TGTGCCAGCAGCCCGACAGGGGGGTATAGTAATCAGCCCCAGCATTTT
CASSPTGGYSNQPQHF
>.|TRBJ1-4|.|TRBV29-1
TGCAGCGTGTGGACTGACAATAATGAAAAACTGTTTTTT
CSVWTDNNEKLFF
>few|TRBJ2-5|TRBD1|TRBV20-1
TGCAGTGCGGGACAGGGGAATTCGGAGACCCAGTACTTC
CSAGQGNSETQYF
>.|TRBJ2-5|.|TRBV20-1
TGCAGTGCTGCCAGACTAGGGGGCCAAGAGACCCAGTACTTC
CSAARLGGQETQYF
>few|TRBJ2-4|.|TRBV7-9
TGTGCCAGCAGCTCGATGGGGCAGACTCTAGCCAAAAACATTCAGTACTTC
CASSSMGQTLAKNIQYF
>.|TRBJ1-5|.|TRBV6-2/TRBV6-3
TGTGCCAGCAGTTACGTTGGGGTTAGCAATCAGCCCCAGCATTTT
CASSYVGVSNQPQHF
>few|TRBJ2-4|.|TRBV18
TGTGCCAGCTCACAAGGGCTGGGATTGTACTTC
CASSQGLGLYF
>.|TRBJ1-5|.|TRBV5-1
TGCGCCAGCAGAAGAAACACGGGACAGCCCCAGCATTTT
CASRRNTGQPQHF
>many|TRBJ2-2|TRBD2|TRBV27
TGTGCCAGCAGTTCCAATAGACTAGCGGGGAACACCGGGGAGCTGTTTTTT
CASSSNRLAGNTGELFF
>few|TRBJ2-3|.|TRBV11-2
TGTGCCAGCAGCTTAGGGGTGGGGAGAGATACGCAGTATTTT
CASSLGVGRDTQYF
>few|TRBJ1-6|.|TRBV5-5
TGTGCCAGCAGCTTGGTCTTCGGGGTTTCACCCCTCCACTTT
CASSLVFGVSPLHF
>many|TRBJ1-1|TRBD1|TRBV12-3/TRBV12-4
TGTGCCAGCAGCGTCCGAGGGACAGGGGGCACTGAAGCTTTCTTT
CASSVRGTGGTEAFF
>few|TRBJ2-5|.|TRBV4-1
TGCGCCAGCAGCCAAGATCTGGTAGAGGCGCTCCAAGAGACCCAGTACTTC
CASSQDLVEALQETQYF
>once|TRBJ1-2|.|TRBV4-2
TGTGCCAGCAGCCGCCTCGCAGGAGATGGCTACACCTTC
CASSRLAGDGYTF
>few|TRBJ1-5|.|TRBV2
TGTGCCAGCAGTGAGAATAGGCCCCCCTATAGCAATCAGCCCCAGCATTTT
CASSENRPPYSNQPQHF
>.|TRBJ1-3|.|TRBV12-3/TRBV12-4
TGTGCCAGCAGTCCTCACGGAGCCCAGAGAAACACCATATATTTT
CASSPHGAQRNTIYF
>.|TRBJ2-4|.|TRBV6-2/TRBV6-3
TGTGCCAGCAGTTACTCGAGAAGGGGAACCAAAAACATTCAGTACTTC
CASSYSRRGTKNIQYF
>.|TRBJ2-1|.|TRBV20-1
TGCAGTTCCGCCGGGGAAAGCTCCTACAATGAGCAGTTCTTC
CSSAGESSYNEQFF
>.|TRBJ1-2|.|TRBV2
TGTGCCAGCAGTCCAAATTGGGGGAACTATGGCTACACCTTC
CASSPNWGNYGYTF
>many|TRBJ2-3|.|TRBV28
TGTGCCAGCAGTTTCCAGCGGGTCACAGATACGCAGTATTTT
CASSFQRVTDTQYF
>many|TRBJ2-2|.|TRBV12-3/TRBV12-4
TGTGCCAGCAAGGCGGGGACGAACACCGGGGAGCTGTTTTTT
CASKAGTNTGELFF
>few|TRBJ2-1|.|TRBV11-3
TGTGCCAGCAGCTTAGGAGGGGGGACCTACAATGAGCAGTTCTTC
CASSLGGGTYNEQFF
>.|TRBJ1-1|.|TRBV12-3/TRBV12-4
TGTGCCAGCACTTACCGACGGGCGTTGAACACTGAAGCTTTCTTT
CASTYRRALNTEAFF
>.|TRBJ1-4|TRBD1|TRBV20-1
TGCAGTGCCACAGGACAGGGGCCGACAACTAATGAAAAACTGTTTTTT
CSATGQGPTTNEKLFF
>.|TRBJ1-6|.|TRBV20-1
TGCAGTGCTAGAGTTTTTGGGGGCAATAATTCACCCCTCCACTTT
CSARVFGGNNSPLHF
>.|TRBJ1-2|.|TRBV2
TGTGCCAGCAGTACCCAGACAGAGATCTATGGCTACACCTTC
CASSTQTEIYGYTF
>few|TRBJ2-5|.|TRBV12-3/TRBV12-4
TGTGCCAGCATACGGTCGGGACAAGAGACCCAGTACTTC
CASIRSGQETQYF
>few|TRBJ2-3|.|TRBV4-1
TGCGCCAGCAGCCAAGATCCGGGCCGGGATACGCAGTATTTT
CASSQDPGRDTQYF
>many|TRBJ1-1|TRBD1|TRBV12-3/TRBV12-4
TGTGCCAGCAGTTTCTCGACAGGGGCCACTGAAGCTTTCTTT
CASSFSTGATEAFF
>.|TRBJ1-4|.|TRBV20-1
TGCAGTGCCACAGACAGCCACGAAGAAAAACTGTTTTTT
CSATDSHEEKLFF
>.|TRBJ2-1|TRBD2|TRBV20-1
TGCAGTGCTAGAGGGACTAGCGGGAGCACCTACAATGAGCAGTTCTTC
CSARGTSGSTYNEQFF
>few|TRBJ2-1|.|TRBV10-3
TGTGCCATCAGTGAATTTGGACTACTACACAATGAGCAGTTCTTC
CAISEFGLLHNEQFF
>.|TRBJ1-2|.|TRBV7-3
TGTGCCAGCAGCTTAACCAGTAACTATGGCTACACCTTC
CASSLTSNYGYTF
>.|TRBJ1-2|.|TRBV2
TGTGCCAGCAGTGAAGGGGCATACAACTATGGCTACACCTTC
CASSEGAYNYGYTF
>many|TRBJ2-7|.|TRBV20-1
TGCAGTGCTAGAGATTATCGGTCCGGGATATACGAGCAGTACTTC
CSARDYRSGIYEQYF
>.|TRBJ2-5|.|TRBV10-3
TGTGCCACCGCGGGACTCGAGACCCAGTACTTC
CATAGLETQYF
>few|TRBJ2-3|.|TRBV7-9
TGTGCCGCGGGCCGGTCGGGAGCCCCCACAGATACGCAGTATTTT
CAAGRSGAPTDTQYF
>few|TRBJ1-2|.|TRBV3-1
TGTGCCAGCAGCCAACAGGGGCCCAGCTATGGCTACACCTTC
CASSQQGPSYGYTF